The sequence of this T cell receptor (beta chain) was determined in a study of early T cells in non-severe SARS-CoV-2 infection. The CDR3 spans 13 residues. Trimming shortened V by 10 bases and J by 2 bases, and 12 bases separated the two germline ends. Per the germline V gene, CDR1 is ENHRY and CDR2 is SYGVKD. Study results and caveats: In VDJdb matching, anti-spike CD8 responses were favored while private and CD4 specificities went missing.

TCRdb used MiXCR to reprocess the 5' RACE reads, holding one entry per CDR3 protein. Of 60,000 or so distinct CDR3 sequences in the sample, around 12% were seen once. This clonotype was seen only a few times. The target antigen is unknown. Sequencing was carried out using whole blood. V is TRBV10-3 and J is TRBJ2-1; a weak D match, TRBD1 (6 bases). This TCR was sampled from an adult who was a healthcare worker with PCR-confirmed SARS-CoV-2 infection or an uninfected control (not recorded which). In DNA form, the CDR3 reads TGTGCCACCCGACAGGATACCTACAATGAGCAGTTCTTC. This codes for CATRQDTYNEQFF.